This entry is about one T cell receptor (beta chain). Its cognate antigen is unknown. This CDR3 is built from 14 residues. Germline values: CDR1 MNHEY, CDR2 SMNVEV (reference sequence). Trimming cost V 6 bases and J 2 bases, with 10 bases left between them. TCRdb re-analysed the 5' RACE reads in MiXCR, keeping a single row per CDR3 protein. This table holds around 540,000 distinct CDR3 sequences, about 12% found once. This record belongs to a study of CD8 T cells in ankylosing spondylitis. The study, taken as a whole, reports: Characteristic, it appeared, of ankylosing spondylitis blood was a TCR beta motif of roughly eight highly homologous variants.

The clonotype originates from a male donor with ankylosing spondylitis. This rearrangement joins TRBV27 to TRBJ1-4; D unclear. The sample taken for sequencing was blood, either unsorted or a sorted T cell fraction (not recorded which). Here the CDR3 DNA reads TGTGCCAGCAGCCGACAAAGGACTAATGAAAAACTGTTTTTT. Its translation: CASSRQRTNEKLFF.